The 15 T cell receptor beta chains below come from one sample, sequenced in a study of blood T cell repertoires in COVID-19. This table comes from immunoSEQ multiplex PCR, and its TCRdb copy is limited to in-frame clones, with some not included. The data contain 250,000 to 350,000 clones, 70% to 85% of them singletons. Input material: peripheral blood. Receptor source: a human donor with COVID-19, enrolled during active disease. The donor label of this sample is uncertain.

The V and J genes are TRBV27 and TRBJ2-7; 14 bases are shared with TRBD2. V trimming: 6 bases; J trimming: 3 bases; junction bases outside the gene matches: 7. This CDR3 region has 16 residues. CDR1 is MNHEY and CDR2 is SMNVEV in the germline V gene (reference sequence). CDR3 amino acids: CASRPPGLAGVYEQYF. In nucleotides, the CDR3 is TGTGCCAGCAGACCTCCGGGACTAGCGGGAGTCTACGAGCAGTACTTC.

The gene calls are TRBV18 and TRBJ2-7, with no clear D. The CDR3 contains 13 residues. Germline V gene data show CDR1 as KGHSH and CDR2 as LQKENI. The V and J ends lost 3 bases and 2 bases respectively, with 8 bases between them. CDR3 in DNA: TGTGCCAGCTCACCGAACAGTCCCTACGAGCAGTACTTC. It specifies CASSPNSPYEQYF. Full variable domain (rest looked up from reference TRBV18 and TRBJ2-7): NAGVMQNPRHLVRRRGQEARLRCSPMKGHSHVYWYRQLPEEGLKFMVYLQKENIIDESGMPKERFSAEFPKEGPSILRIQQVVRGDSAAYFCASSPNSPYEQYFGPGTRLTVT.

CDR3 in DNA: TGTGCCAGCAGCATCACTAGCGGGTCCTACAATGAGCAGTTCTTC. Amino acid sequence: CASSITSGSYNEQFF. The chain combines TRBV7-3 with TRBJ2-1; 9 nucleotides match TRBD2. Germline CDR1 is SGHTA and CDR2 is FQGTGA. J lost 1 base, V lost 5 bases, and 3 bases had no gene match. This CDR3 comprises 15 residues.

This clone was found a few times. CDR3 loop: CSVGQGAYEQYF. DNA for the CDR3: TGCAGCGTCGGACAGGGGGCTTACGAGCAGTACTTC. This chain uses TRBV29-1 with TRBJ2-7, with 11 bases that match TRBD1. Germline V gene lookup returns CDR1 SQVTM and CDR2 ANQGSEA. This CDR3 is built from 12 residues. V lost 6 bases, J lost 4 bases, and 2 bases stayed unmatched.

This clone was detected only a few times. This rearrangement joins TRBV7-8 to TRBJ1-5; D is uncertain. CDR1 is SGHVS and CDR2 is FQNEAQ in the germline V gene. With 5 bases removed from V and 1 base from J, the gap between germline ends came to 9 bases. CDR3 length equals 14 residues. This chain's CDR3 is CASSDQRSNQPQHF. The CDR3 nucleotides read TGTGCCAGCAGCGACCAGAGGAGCAATCAGCCCCAGCATTTT.

This clone appeared a single time. The genes are TRBV5-1 and TRBJ1-3; D is unclear. The CDR3 extends over 13 amino acids. V lost 4 bases and J lost 0, with 5 bases in between. CDR1 is SGHRS and CDR2 is YFSETQ in the germline V gene. The CDR3 DNA is TGCGCCAGCAGCCCGAGCTCTGGAAACACCATATATTTT. Translated: CASSPSSGNTIYF.

This clone was counted only a few times. V gene TRBV18 combines with J gene TRBJ2-1, with 7 positions matching TRBD2. The CDR3 has 19 amino acids. The ends lost 3 bases at V and 4 bases at J; junction bases unmatched: 18. Looked up from germline, CDR1 is KGHSH and CDR2 is LQKENI. The CDR3 spells CASSPIGGFGAGVYNEQFF. In DNA, the CDR3 is TGTGCCAGCTCACCCATTGGTGGGTTCGGCGCGGGAGTGTACAATGAGCAGTTCTTC.

This clone showed up just once. The J gene is TRBJ2-1, the V gene TRBV5-1, with D perhaps matching TRBD2 (6 bases). V lost 3 bases and J 2 bases, leaving 21 bases between the germline ends. CDR3 length equals 18 residues. Germline V lookup: CDR1 SGHRS, CDR2 YFSETQ. In DNA, the CDR3 is TGCGCCAGCAGCTCCGGGCCCACAGCGGGCCCAACCTACAATGAGCAGTTCTTC. Translation: CASSSGPTAGPTYNEQFF.

The rearrangement joins TRBV16 to TRBJ1-6, with 8 bases lining up with TRBD1. Trimming removed 3 bases from V and 6 bases from J; junction bases left unmatched: 16. CDR1 is KGHSY, CDR2 FQNENV, per germline. The CDR3 has 19 amino acids. In nucleotides, the CDR3 is TGTGCCAGCAGCCACCCCCGTGACAGGGGCCGGATAGGTAATTCACCCCTCCACTTT. Protein: CASSHPRDRGRIGNSPLHF.

The chain employs TRBV18 and TRBJ1-1; weak D call: TRBD1 (6 bases). The germline V gene has CDR1 KGHSH and CDR2 LQKENI. Trimming stripped 3 bases from V and 1 base from J, with 12 bases between. The CDR3 consists of 15 residues. The CDR3 here is CASSPWPGENTEAFF. The CDR3 bases are TGTGCCAGCTCACCGTGGCCAGGGGAGAACACTGAAGCTTTCTTT.

The chain recombines TRBV7-2 with TRBJ2-1; tentatively, D is TRBD1 (8 bases). Deletions cut 5 bases from V and 6 bases from J, with 17 bases between. CDR1 SGHTA and CDR2 FQGNSA come from the germline V gene. This CDR3 contains 15 residues. CDR3 bases: TGTGCCAGCAGCGAACAGGGGGGGGTTGGCAATGAGCAGTTCTTC. The encoded protein is CASSEQGGVGNEQFF. The full variable domain, its missing parts supplied by reference TRBV7-2 and TRBJ2-1, is GAGVSQSPSNKVTEKGKDVELRCDPISGHTALYWYRQSLGQGLEFLIYFQGNSAPDKSGLPSDRFSAERTGGSVSTLTIQRTQQEDSAVYLCASSEQGGVGNEQFFGPGTRLTVL.

This clone was counted a few times. J is TRBJ2-3 and V is TRBV28, with 13 bases fitting TRBD2. The CDR3 runs 22 residues. The V gene's germline CDR1 is MDHEN and CDR2 SYDVKM. V lost 1 base, J lost 1 base, and 17 bases stayed unmatched. The CDR3 DNA is TGTGCCAGCAGTTTATTTGTCCCGGGGACTAGCGGGGCCGTCTTTGGCACAGATACGCAGTATTTT. Translated, it gives CASSLFVPGTSGAVFGTDTQYF.

The genes are TRBV19 and TRBJ1-1; no definite D call. The CDR3 runs 13 residues. Germline CDR1 and CDR2: LNHDA and SQIVND (reference sequence). Trimming cost V 4 bases and J 8 bases, with 14 bases left between them. DNA of the CDR3: TGTGCCAGTAGTACTACTTCGAGCGGGGAAGCTTTCTTT. This encodes CASSTTSSGEAFF.

The chain combines TRBV28 with TRBJ1-1, with 8 positions matching TRBD1. CDR3 size: 14 residues. V gave up 6 bases and J gave up 4 bases; unmatched junction bases: 7. Germline CDR1 and CDR2: MDHEN and SYDVKM. As DNA, the CDR3 is TGTGCCAGCAGAACCCTGACAGGGGTCACTGAAGCTTTCTTT. Translated, it gives CASRTLTGVTEAFF.

The chain has TRBV4-3 and TRBJ1-2, with unresolved D. Germline CDR1 LGHNA, CDR2 YSLEER. The CDR3 contains 16 residues. V was trimmed by 0 bases and J by 1 base, leaving 12 bases between them. The CDR3: CASSQDGVIGNYGYTF. The CDR3 DNA reads TGCGCCAGCAGCCAAGACGGGGTCATCGGTAACTATGGCTACACCTTC.